The 27 T cell receptor beta chains listed next were all sequenced from one sample in a study of T cell clusters in autoimmune cytopenias (dated by TCRdb to about 2019). Sequenced using an Illumina MiSeq. TRB rearrangements were amplified by multiplex PCR using a touch-down protocol with TRB-A and TRB-B primer pools mixed in one tube. Following TCRdb reprocessing, every CDR3 protein sequence forms one entry, and DNA is not provided. This sample's table has entries for approximately 15,000 distinct CDR3 sequences. The ten largest clonotypes hold 2% to 2.5% of the sample. TRB amplification used around 250 ng of peripheral blood genomic DNA, tens of thousands of genome equivalents, per sample. The sequenced sample was peripheral blood. Source of these receptors: a human donor with an autoimmune cytopenia or autoimmune hepatitis (not recorded which).

The chain links TRBV30 to TRBJ2-1; no DNA is available, so the TRBD2 call from TCRdb remains unchecked. Looked up from germline, CDR1 is GTSNPN and CDR2 is SVGIG (reference sequence). The CDR3 contains 12 residues. The CDR3: CAGAGGYNEQFF.

This clonotype is deemed medium-sized by its frequency. The rearrangement links TRBV29-1 to TRBJ2-3; TCRdb reports TRBD1, a call that lacks DNA to check it against. The CDR3 is 15 residues long. Germline CDR1 reads SQVTM; CDR2 reads ANQGSEA. CDR3 in amino acids: CSVYPGPPGPDTQYF.

Judged by frequency, this clonotype is medium-sized. CDR3 in amino acids: CASSPLELAGGNEQFF. The chain links TRBV11-1 to TRBJ2-1; TCRdb indicates TRBD2, and absent DNA this call remains unverified. Germline loops: CDR1 SGHAT, CDR2 FQDESV (reference sequence). This CDR3 region has 16 residues.

The J gene is TRBJ2-5, the V gene TRBV18. Germline V gene lookup returns CDR1 KGHSH and CDR2 LQKENI. The CDR3 consists of 13 residues. CDR3 region: CASSPPARTTQYF.

The chain uses TRBV6-5 and TRBJ2-1; the TCRdb D gene call, TRBD1, has no DNA to confirm it. The CDR3 totals 13 residues. Germline V CDR1 and CDR2: MNHEY, SVGAGI. CDR3 protein: CASRDTLRNEQFF.

By frequency, this clonotype is medium-sized. The genes are TRBV19 and TRBJ2-1. CDR3 length: 15 amino acids. Germline CDR1 LNHDA, CDR2 SQIVND (reference sequence). The CDR3 loop reads CASSIASGSYNEQFF.

The chain has TRBV30 and TRBJ1-1. The CDR3 runs to 11 residues. Germline-derived CDR1 and CDR2 are GTSNPN and SVGIG (reference sequence). CDR3 loop: CAWGPSFEAFF.

The J gene is TRBJ2-7, the V gene TRBV30. The CDR3 extends over 12 amino acids. Germline values: CDR1 GTSNPN, CDR2 SVGIG (reference sequence). CDR3 region: CAWGSSSYEQYF.

CDR3 sequence: CASSQLRGQNTGELFF. The J gene is TRBJ2-2, the V gene TRBV4-2; TCRdb gives TRBD1 as the D gene, but with no DNA this cannot be confirmed. The CDR3 extends over 16 amino acids. Germline loops: CDR1 LGHNA, CDR2 YNFKEQ.

The rearrangement uses TRBV12-3 or TRBV12-4 and TRBJ2-3; as DNA is missing, the TRBD2 call by TCRdb cannot be tested. The CDR3 has 12 amino acids. CDR3 sequence: CATGGGVDTQYF.

This clonotype is identified as medium-sized from frequency. The gene calls are TRBV19 and TRBJ2-1. This CDR3 region has 15 residues. Germline lookup yields CDR1 LNHDA and CDR2 SQIVND (reference sequence). CDR3: CASSRGVPSYNEQFF.

CDR3 in amino acids: CAISESYQGRTYEQYF. The chain is built from TRBV10-3 and TRBJ2-7; TCRdb gives TRBD1 as the D gene, but with no DNA this cannot be confirmed. The CDR3 runs to 16 residues. CDR1 and CDR2 (germline): ENHRY, SYGVKD.

The V call is TRBV4-1, the J call TRBJ2-7. The CDR3 extends over 15 amino acids. The germline gives CDR1 MGHRA, CDR2 YSYEKL. CDR3 protein: CASSPLSTEHYEQYF.

This chain's CDR3 is CAWEGDRVTDTQYF. The J gene is TRBJ2-3, the V gene TRBV30; the TCRdb D gene call, TRBD1, has no DNA to confirm it. CDR1 and CDR2 from the germline V gene are GTSNPN and SVGIG (reference sequence). The CDR3 sequence is 14 residues long.

The chain uses TRBV19 and TRBJ2-2. The CDR3 loop spans 15 amino acids. In germline, CDR1 is LNHDA, CDR2 SQIVND (reference sequence). CDR3 in amino acids: CASSIDLYVTGELFF.

The V gene is TRBV15, the J gene TRBJ2-1; without DNA, the TCRdb call of TRBD2 cannot be checked. The CDR3 spans 16 residues. Germline V CDR1 and CDR2: LNHNV, YYDKDF (reference sequence). CDR3 sequence reads: CATSRDSSGTYNEQFF.

The V call is TRBV6-5, the J call TRBJ2-7. The CDR3 covers 13 residues. The germline V gene encodes CDR1 MNHEY and CDR2 SVGAGI. CDR3 residues: CASSPESRDEQYF.

The rearrangement links TRBV14 to TRBJ2-7. In germline, CDR1 is SGHDN, CDR2 FVKESK. The CDR3 runs 14 residues. CDR3 protein: CASSRSQIGHEQYF.

The chain has TRBV5-6 and TRBJ2-5; TCRdb calls TRBD2, which cannot be checked without DNA. There are 17 residues in the CDR3. CDR1 is SGHDT and CDR2 is YYEEEE in the germline V gene. CDR3 sequence reads: CASSLPGKAGVRETQYF.

According to its frequency, this clonotype is medium-sized. The chain employs TRBV27 and TRBJ2-7; the TRBD1 assignment by TCRdb is unverifiable without DNA. The CDR3 spans 15 residues. CDR1 is MNHEY and CDR2 is SMNVEV in the germline V gene (reference sequence). The chain's CDR3 is CASSPNWDRVYEQYF.

The CDR3 region is CASSYTGGTQYF. V usage is TRBV5-6 and J usage is TRBJ2-3; TCRdb's D call, TRBD1, is unchecked because there is no DNA. The CDR3 spans 12 residues. CDR1 SGHDT and CDR2 YYEEEE come from the germline V gene.

The rearrangement links TRBV12-3 or TRBV12-4 to TRBJ1-3; the TCRdb call, TRBD1, lacks DNA for checking. The CDR3 sequence is 17 residues long. The chain's CDR3 is CASRPTTGFGSGNTIYF.

This sequence joins TRBV12-3 or TRBV12-4 and TRBJ2-5. This CDR3 spans 12 amino acids. Here the CDR3 reads CASSFLQETQYF.

Considering frequency, this clonotype is medium-sized. This chain joins TRBV6-5 and TRBJ2-1; the TRBD1 assignment by TCRdb is unverifiable without DNA. In germline, CDR1 is MNHEY, CDR2 SVGAGI. The CDR3 is 14 amino acids. CDR3 residues: CASRPDRAYNEQFF.

J is TRBJ2-1 and V is TRBV20-1; TCRdb designates TRBD1, a call that cannot be tested without DNA. This CDR3 is 16 amino acids long. Germline V gives CDR1 DFQATT, CDR2 SNEGSKA (reference sequence). CDR3 protein: CSAWDTAGPSYNEQFF.

This chain joins TRBV6-4 and TRBJ2-3; absent DNA, TCRdb's TRBD2 call cannot be checked. This CDR3 region has 15 residues. Germline CDR1 is MRHNA and CDR2 is SNTAGT. The CDR3 sequence is CASSFSGRAGDTQYF.

This clonotype is deemed medium-sized by its frequency. The chain links TRBV19 to TRBJ2-7; TCRdb selects TRBD1, and the lack of DNA leaves this call unchecked. Germline V CDR1 and CDR2: LNHDA, SQIVND (reference sequence). The CDR3 extends over 13 amino acids. CDR3 amino acids: CASSIAGGYEQYF.